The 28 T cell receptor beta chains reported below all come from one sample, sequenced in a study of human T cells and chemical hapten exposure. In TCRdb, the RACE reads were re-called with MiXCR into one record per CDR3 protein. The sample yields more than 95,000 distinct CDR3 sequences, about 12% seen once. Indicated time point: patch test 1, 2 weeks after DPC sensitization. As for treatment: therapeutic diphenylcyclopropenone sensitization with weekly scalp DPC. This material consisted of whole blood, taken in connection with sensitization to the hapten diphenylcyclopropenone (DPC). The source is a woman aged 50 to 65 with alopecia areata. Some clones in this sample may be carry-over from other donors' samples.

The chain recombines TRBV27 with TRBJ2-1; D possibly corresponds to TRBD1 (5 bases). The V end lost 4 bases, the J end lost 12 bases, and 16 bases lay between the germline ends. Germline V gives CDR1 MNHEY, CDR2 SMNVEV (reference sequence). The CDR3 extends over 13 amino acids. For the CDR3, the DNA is TGTGCCAGCAGTTCCCAACAGGCCGTAGGGCAGTTCTTC. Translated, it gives CASSSQQAVGQFF.

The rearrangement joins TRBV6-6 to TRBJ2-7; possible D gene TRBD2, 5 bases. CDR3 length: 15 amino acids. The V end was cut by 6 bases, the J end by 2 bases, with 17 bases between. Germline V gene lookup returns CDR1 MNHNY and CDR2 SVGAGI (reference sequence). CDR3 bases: TGTGCCAGCAGCGTGGCCCCAGGACTTACCTACGAGCAGTACTTC. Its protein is CASSVAPGLTYEQYF.

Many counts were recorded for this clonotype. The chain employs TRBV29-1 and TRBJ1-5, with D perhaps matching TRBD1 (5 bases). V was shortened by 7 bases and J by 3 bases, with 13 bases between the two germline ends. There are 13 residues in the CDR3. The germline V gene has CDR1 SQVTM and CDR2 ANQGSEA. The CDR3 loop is CSAAGADNQPQHF. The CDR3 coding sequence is TGCAGCGCCGCTGGGGCAGACAATCAGCCCCAGCATTTT.

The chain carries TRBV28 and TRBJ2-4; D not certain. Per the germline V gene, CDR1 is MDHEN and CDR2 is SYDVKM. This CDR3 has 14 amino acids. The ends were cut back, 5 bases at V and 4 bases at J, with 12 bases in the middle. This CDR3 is CASSPGRVKNIQYF. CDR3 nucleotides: TGTGCCAGCAGTCCTGGACGGGTAAAAAACATTCAGTACTTC.

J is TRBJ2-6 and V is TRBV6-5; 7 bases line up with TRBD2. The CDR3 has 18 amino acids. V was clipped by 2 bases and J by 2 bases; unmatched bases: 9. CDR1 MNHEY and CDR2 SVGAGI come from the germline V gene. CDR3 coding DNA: TGTGCCAGCAGTTACGCGGGTAGGGAGGGTACTGGGGCCAACGTCCTGACTTTC. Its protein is CASSYAGREGTGANVLTF.

CDR3 amino acids: CASSPSGTLLPPTKLGAFF. The CDR3 coding sequence is TGTGCCAGCAGCCCCTCCGGGACACTCCTTCCTCCAACCAAACTCGGGGCTTTCTTT. V gene TRBV11-2 combines with J gene TRBJ1-1, with a weak D call TRBD1 (6 bases). CDR1 and CDR2 (germline): SGHAT, FQNNGV. The CDR3 extends over 19 amino acids. V lost 5 bases and J lost 11, with 36 bases in between.

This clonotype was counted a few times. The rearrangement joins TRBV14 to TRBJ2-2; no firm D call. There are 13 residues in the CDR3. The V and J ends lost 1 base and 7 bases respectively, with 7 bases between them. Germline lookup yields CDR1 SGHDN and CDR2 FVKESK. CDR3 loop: CASSQVSSGELFF. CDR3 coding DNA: TGTGCCAGCAGCCAAGTTAGCAGCGGGGAGCTGTTTTTT.

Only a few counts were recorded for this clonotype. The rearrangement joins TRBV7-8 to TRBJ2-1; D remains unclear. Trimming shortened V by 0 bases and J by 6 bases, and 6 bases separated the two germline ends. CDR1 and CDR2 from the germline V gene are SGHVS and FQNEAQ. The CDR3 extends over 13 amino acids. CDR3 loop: CASSLAWSNEQFF. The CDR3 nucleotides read TGTGCCAGCAGCTTAGCGTGGAGCAATGAGCAGTTCTTC. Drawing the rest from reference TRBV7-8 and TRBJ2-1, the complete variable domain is GAGVSQSPRYKVAKRGQDVALRCDPISGHVSLFWYQQALGQGPEFLTYFQNEAQLDKSGLPSDRFFAERPEGSVSTLKIQRTQQEDSAVYLCASSLAWSNEQFFGPGTRLTVL.

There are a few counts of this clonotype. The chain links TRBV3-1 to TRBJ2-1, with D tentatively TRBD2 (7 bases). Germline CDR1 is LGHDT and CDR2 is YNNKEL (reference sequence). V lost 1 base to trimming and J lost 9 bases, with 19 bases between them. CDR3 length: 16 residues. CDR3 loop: CASSQGRSGGLGEQFF. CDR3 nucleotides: TGTGCCAGCAGCCAAGGCCGGTCCGGGGGGCTCGGTGAGCAGTTCTTC.

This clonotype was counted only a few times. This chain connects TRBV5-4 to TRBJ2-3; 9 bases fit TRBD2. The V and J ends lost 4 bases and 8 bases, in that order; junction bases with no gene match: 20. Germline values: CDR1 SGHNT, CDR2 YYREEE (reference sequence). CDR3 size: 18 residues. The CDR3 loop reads CASSLPNTRLAGLSTQYF. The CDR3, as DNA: TGTGCCAGCAGCCTTCCTAACACCCGGCTAGCGGGGCTTTCTACGCAGTATTTT.

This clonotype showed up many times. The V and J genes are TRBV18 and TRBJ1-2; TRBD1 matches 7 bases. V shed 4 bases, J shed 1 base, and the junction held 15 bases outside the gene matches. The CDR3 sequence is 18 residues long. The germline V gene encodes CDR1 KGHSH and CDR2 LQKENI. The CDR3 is CASSRDRDSRPINYGYTF. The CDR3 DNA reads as TGTGCCAGCTCACGCGACCGGGACAGCCGCCCAATTAACTATGGCTACACCTTC.

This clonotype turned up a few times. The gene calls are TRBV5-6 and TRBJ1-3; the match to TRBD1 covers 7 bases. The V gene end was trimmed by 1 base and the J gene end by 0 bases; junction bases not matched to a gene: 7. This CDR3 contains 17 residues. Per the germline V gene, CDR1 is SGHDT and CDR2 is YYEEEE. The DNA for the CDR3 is TGTGCCAGCAGCTTGTATACAGGGGCATACTCTGGAAACACCATATATTTT. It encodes CASSLYTGAYSGNTIYF. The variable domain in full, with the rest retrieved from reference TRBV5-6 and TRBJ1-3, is DAGVTQSPTHLIKTRGQQVTLRCSPKSGHDTVSWYQQALGQGPQFIFQYYEEEERQRGNFPDRFSGHQFPNYSSELNVNALLLGDSALYLCASSLYTGAYSGNTIYFGEGSWLTVV.

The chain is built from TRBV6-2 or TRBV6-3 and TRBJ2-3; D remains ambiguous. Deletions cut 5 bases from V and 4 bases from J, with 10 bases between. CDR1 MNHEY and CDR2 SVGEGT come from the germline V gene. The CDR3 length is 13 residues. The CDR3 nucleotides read TGTGCCAGCAGTACGCCACGGTCAGATACGCAGTATTTT. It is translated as CASSTPRSDTQYF.

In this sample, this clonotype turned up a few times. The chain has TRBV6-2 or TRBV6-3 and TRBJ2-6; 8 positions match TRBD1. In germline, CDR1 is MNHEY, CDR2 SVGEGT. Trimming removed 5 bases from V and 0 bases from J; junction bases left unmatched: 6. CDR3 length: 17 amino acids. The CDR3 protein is CASSPTGDHSGANVLTF. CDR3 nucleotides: TGTGCCAGCAGTCCGACAGGGGATCACTCTGGGGCCAACGTCCTGACTTTC.

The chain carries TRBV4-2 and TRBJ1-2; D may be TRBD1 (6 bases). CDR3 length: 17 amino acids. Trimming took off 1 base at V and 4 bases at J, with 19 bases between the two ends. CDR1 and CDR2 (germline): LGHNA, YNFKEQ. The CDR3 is CASSQVFGQPNLYGYTF. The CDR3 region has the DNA TGTGCCAGCAGCCAAGTCTTCGGACAGCCTAACCTCTATGGCTACACCTTC.

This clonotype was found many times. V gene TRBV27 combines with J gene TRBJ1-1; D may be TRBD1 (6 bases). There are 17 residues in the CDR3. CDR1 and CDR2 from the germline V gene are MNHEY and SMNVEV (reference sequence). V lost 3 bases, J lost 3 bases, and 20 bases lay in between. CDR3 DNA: TGTGCCAGCAGTTTCCGGGCCGGGGGGGCGCGGGACACTGAAGCTTTCTTT. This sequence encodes CASSFRAGGARDTEAFF.

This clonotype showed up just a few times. The CDR3 nucleotides are TGCGCCAGCAGCTTGGGAGCTAGCGGGGTCACAGATACGCAGTATTTT. It is translated as CASSLGASGVTDTQYF. V is TRBV5-1 and J is TRBJ2-3, with 9 bases that match TRBD2. Germline CDR1 reads SGHRS; CDR2 reads YFSETQ. J gave up 2 bases and V 0 bases, and 4 bases lay outside the gene matches. The length of the CDR3 is 16 residues.

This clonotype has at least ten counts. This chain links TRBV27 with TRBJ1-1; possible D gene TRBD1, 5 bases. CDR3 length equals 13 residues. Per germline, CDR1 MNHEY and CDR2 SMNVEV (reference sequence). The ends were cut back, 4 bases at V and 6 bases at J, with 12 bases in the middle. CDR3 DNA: TGTGCCAGCAGTTCCAGGGTCGAGGCTGAAGCTTTCTTT. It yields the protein CASSSRVEAEAFF.

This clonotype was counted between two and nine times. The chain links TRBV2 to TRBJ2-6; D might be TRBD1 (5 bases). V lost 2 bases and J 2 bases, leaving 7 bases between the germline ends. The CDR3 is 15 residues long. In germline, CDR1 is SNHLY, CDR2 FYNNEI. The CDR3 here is CASSELGAGANVLTF. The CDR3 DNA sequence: TGTGCCAGCAGTGAATTAGGGGCTGGGGCCAACGTCCTGACTTTC.

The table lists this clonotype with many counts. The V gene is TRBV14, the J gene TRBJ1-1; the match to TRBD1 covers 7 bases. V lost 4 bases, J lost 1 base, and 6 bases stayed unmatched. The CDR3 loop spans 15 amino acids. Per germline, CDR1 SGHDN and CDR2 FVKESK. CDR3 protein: CASSPGQVRNTEAFF. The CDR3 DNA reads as TGTGCCAGCAGCCCCGGACAGGTCCGGAACACTGAAGCTTTCTTT.

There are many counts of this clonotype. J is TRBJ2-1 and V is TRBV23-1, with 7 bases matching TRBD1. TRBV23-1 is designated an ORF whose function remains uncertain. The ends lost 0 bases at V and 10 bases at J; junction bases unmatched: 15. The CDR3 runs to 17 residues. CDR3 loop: CASSQSWDSKTDWEQFF. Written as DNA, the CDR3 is TGCGCCAGCAGTCAATCATGGGACAGTAAGACGGATTGGGAGCAGTTCTTC.

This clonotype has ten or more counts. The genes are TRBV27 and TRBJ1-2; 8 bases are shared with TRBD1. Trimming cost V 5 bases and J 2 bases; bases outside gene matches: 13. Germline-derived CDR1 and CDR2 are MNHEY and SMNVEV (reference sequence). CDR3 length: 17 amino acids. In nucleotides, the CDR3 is TGTGCCAGCAGTCCAAGTCCGGGACAGGCCCCGAACTATGGCTACACCTTC. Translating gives CASSPSPGQAPNYGYTF.

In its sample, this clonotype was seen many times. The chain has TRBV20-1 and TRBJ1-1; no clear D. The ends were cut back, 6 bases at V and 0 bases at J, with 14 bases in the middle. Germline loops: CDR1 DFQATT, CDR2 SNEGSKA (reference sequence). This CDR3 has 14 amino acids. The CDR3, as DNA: TGCAGTGCCCCCCCGGACGGGCTGAACACTGAAGCTTTCTTT. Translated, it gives CSAPPDGLNTEAFF.

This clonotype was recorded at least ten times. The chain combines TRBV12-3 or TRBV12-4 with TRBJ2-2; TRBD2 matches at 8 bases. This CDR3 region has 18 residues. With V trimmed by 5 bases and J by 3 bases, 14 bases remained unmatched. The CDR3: CASSPRAVGGRYTGELFF. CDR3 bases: TGTGCCAGCAGTCCCAGGGCTGTCGGCGGGAGGTACACCGGGGAGCTGTTTTTT.

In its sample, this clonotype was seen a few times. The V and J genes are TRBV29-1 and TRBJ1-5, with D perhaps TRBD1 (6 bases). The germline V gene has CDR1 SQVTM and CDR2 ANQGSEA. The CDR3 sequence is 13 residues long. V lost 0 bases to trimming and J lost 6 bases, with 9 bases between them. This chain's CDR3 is CSVEEPRGQPQHF. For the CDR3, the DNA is TGCAGCGTTGAAGAACCCAGGGGTCAGCCCCAGCATTTT.

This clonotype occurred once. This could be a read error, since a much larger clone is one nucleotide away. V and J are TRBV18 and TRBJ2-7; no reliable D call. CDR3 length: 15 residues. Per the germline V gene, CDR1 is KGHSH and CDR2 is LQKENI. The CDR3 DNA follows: TGTGCCAACTCACCATCTCCCCCAAGCTCCTACGAGCAGTACTTC. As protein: CANSPSPPSSYEQYF.

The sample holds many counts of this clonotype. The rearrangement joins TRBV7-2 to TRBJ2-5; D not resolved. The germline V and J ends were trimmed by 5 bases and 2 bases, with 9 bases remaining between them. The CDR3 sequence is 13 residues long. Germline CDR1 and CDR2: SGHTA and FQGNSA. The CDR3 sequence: CASSPRLQETQYF. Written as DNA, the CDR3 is TGTGCCAGCAGCCCCCGACTTCAAGAGACCCAGTACTTC.

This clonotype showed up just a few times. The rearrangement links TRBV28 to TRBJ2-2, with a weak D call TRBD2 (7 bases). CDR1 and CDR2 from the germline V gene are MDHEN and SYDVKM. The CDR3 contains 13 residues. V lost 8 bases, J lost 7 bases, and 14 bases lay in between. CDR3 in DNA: TGTGCCAGCGTCCGCGGGGGCCACGGGGAGCTGTTTTTT. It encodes CASVRGGHGELFF.